This passage covers 27 T cell receptor beta chains from one sample sequenced in a study of CD8 T cells in ankylosing spondylitis. What these receptors recognize is not known. Findings and limits, study-wide: Typical of ankylosing spondylitis blood, it appeared, was a TCR beta motif of fewer than ten highly homologous variants.

TCRdb itself ran the 5' RACE reads through MiXCR, one entry per CDR3 protein. The data contain about 800,000 distinct CDR3 sequences, 12% of them seen just once; the ten biggest clones take up 0.51%. The sequencing sample was made of blood, either unsorted or a sorted T cell fraction (not recorded which). These receptor sequences come from a male donor with ankylosing spondylitis.

V usage is TRBV6-4 and J usage is TRBJ1-4; 7 nucleotides line up with TRBD1. With 6 bases clipped from V and 13 bases from J, the junction kept 11 bases outside the gene matches. CDR1 and CDR2 from the germline V gene are MRHNA and SNTAGT. CDR3 length: 13 amino acids. The CDR3 reads CASRTASQGRLFF. CDR3 DNA: TGTGCCAGCAGGACCGCATCACAGGGGAGACTGTTTTTT.

CDR3 residues: CATSDLSENTDTQYF. The CDR3 DNA follows: TGTGCCACCAGTGATTTGTCGGAGAACACAGATACGCAGTATTTT. The J gene is TRBJ2-3, the V gene TRBV24-1; no clear D. CDR1 and CDR2 from the germline V gene are KGHDR and SFDVKD. This CDR3 has 15 residues. V lost 0 bases to trimming and J lost 2 bases, with 8 bases between them.

This clonotype was seen a handful of times. The V and J genes are TRBV4-3 and TRBJ1-2, with D tentatively TRBD1 (5 bases). Germline values: CDR1 LGHNA, CDR2 YSLEER. CDR3 size: 14 residues. V gave up 4 bases and J gave up 4 bases, with 13 bases separating them. CDR3 amino acids: CASSPLTDPYGYTF. DNA for the CDR3: TGCGCCAGCAGCCCTCTGACAGACCCCTATGGCTACACCTTC.

The chain recombines TRBV4-2 with TRBJ1-4; a possible D gene is TRBD1 (5 bases). Looked up from germline, CDR1 is LGHNA and CDR2 is YNFKEQ. CDR3 size: 14 residues. V was trimmed by 6 bases and J by 8 bases, leaving 16 bases between them. The CDR3 coding sequence is TGTGCCAGCAGATCGAGGAGAGGGGACGAAAAACTGTTTTTT. Its translation is CASRSRRGDEKLFF.

This clonotype was seen only a few times. V usage is TRBV7-2 and J usage is TRBJ1-6; possible D gene TRBD1, 5 bases. From germline, CDR1 is SGHTA and CDR2 FQGNSA. V was cut by 5 bases and J by 7 bases, with 15 bases left in between. The CDR3 totals 15 residues. Here the CDR3 reads CASSPTWGRNSPLHF. DNA of the CDR3: TGTGCCAGCAGCCCAACATGGGGACGGAATTCACCCCTCCACTTT.

V usage is TRBV10-3 and J usage is TRBJ1-1; D is unclear. Germline CDR1 is ENHRY and CDR2 is SYGVKD. This CDR3 has 11 residues. V was shortened by 1 base and J by 10 bases, with 7 bases between the two germline ends. CDR3: CAISEWRGAFF. CDR3 DNA: TGTGCCATCAGTGAGTGGCGCGGAGCTTTCTTT.

The V call is TRBV7-3, the J call TRBJ1-6, with D maybe TRBD1 (5 bases). Germline lookup yields CDR1 SGHTA and CDR2 FQGTGA. The CDR3 is 16 amino acids. Trimming took 4 bases from V and 2 from J, leaving 12 bases between them. The CDR3 nucleotides read TGTGCCAGCAGCTCTAGGGGTTTCCCCTATAATTCACCCCTCCACTTT. Translation gives CASSSRGFPYNSPLHF.

As for this clonotype: The junction departs from the called germline gene at one end, perhaps through a read error. The J gene is TRBJ2-1, the V gene TRBV20-1; 10 positions agree with TRBD2. CDR1 is DFQATT and CDR2 is SNEGSKA in the germline V gene (reference sequence). CDR3 length equals 17 residues. The CDR3 is CCARRTSGWSSYNEQFF. The CDR3 DNA is TGCTGTGCTAGGAGGACTAGCGGTTGGAGCTCCTACAATGAGCAGTTCTTC.

This clonotype was seen ten or more times. The CDR3 nucleotides are TGTGCCAGCAGTTTAGCGGGGTTGTCCTCCTACAATGAGCAGTTCTTC. This sequence encodes CASSLAGLSSYNEQFF. V is TRBV6-5 and J is TRBJ2-1; the match to TRBD2 covers 8 bases. V was clipped by 4 bases and J by 0 bases; unmatched bases: 5. The CDR3 contains 16 residues. CDR1 is MNHEY and CDR2 is SVGAGI in the germline V gene.

This clonotype was detected ten times or more. The chain carries TRBV7-2 and TRBJ1-1; 9 nucleotides line up with TRBD1. This CDR3 is 14 amino acids long. The germline gives CDR1 SGHTA, CDR2 FQGNSA. With 4 bases clipped from V and 0 bases from J, the junction kept 0 bases outside the gene matches. CDR3 loop: CASSWDRVNTEAFF. The CDR3 coding sequence is TGTGCCAGCAGCTGGGACAGGGTGAACACTGAAGCTTTCTTT. The full variable domain, in which reference TRBV7-2 and TRBJ1-1 provide the parts outside the CDR3, is GAGVSQSPSNKVTEKGKDVELRCDPISGHTALYWYRQSLGQGLEFLIYFQGNSAPDKSGLPSDRFSAERTGGSVSTLTIQRTQQEDSAVYLCASSWDRVNTEAFFGQGTRLTVV.

For this clonotype: This may arise from a read error, as a much more abundant clone is one base away. The V and J genes are TRBV20-1 and TRBJ2-1, with 7 bases that match TRBD1. The CDR3 length is 14 residues. The V gene's germline CDR1 is DFQATT and CDR2 SNEGSKA (reference sequence). V shed 0 bases and J 8 bases; nucleotides not matched to a gene: 7. CDR3 in amino acids: CSARDWTGLDEQFF. As DNA, the CDR3 is TGCAGTGCTAGAGATTGGACAGGACTCGATGAGCAGTTCTTC.

This clonotype showed up just a few times. V and J are TRBV18 and TRBJ2-7; the D is unclear. This CDR3 region has 12 residues. Trimming removed 4 bases from V and 3 bases from J, with 7 bases in between. Germline CDR1 and CDR2: KGHSH and LQKENI. CDR3 nucleotide sequence: TGTGCCAGCTCACAACGGAACTACGAGCAGTACTTC. Protein product: CASSQRNYEQYF.

This clonotype was recorded a few times. The chain couples TRBV11-1 to TRBJ1-2; D gene ambiguous. Germline CDR1 and CDR2: SGHAT and FQDESV (reference sequence). The ends were cut back, 1 base at V and 3 bases at J, with 9 bases in the middle. The CDR3 totals 14 residues. Here the CDR3 reads CASSLGPEYYGYTF. The DNA of the CDR3 is TGTGCCAGCAGCTTAGGACCCGAATACTATGGCTACACCTTC. Looking up the rest from reference TRBV11-1 and TRBJ1-2 gives the full variable domain: EAEVAQSPRYKITEKSQAVAFWCDPISGHATLYWYRQILGQGPELLVQFQDESVVDDSQLPKDRFSAERLKGVDSTLKIQPAELGDSAMYLCASSLGPEYYGYTFGSGTRLTVV.

There are a few counts of this clonotype. The chain recombines TRBV20-1 with TRBJ2-6; 7 bases are shared with TRBD2. J gave up 0 bases and V 5 bases, and 13 bases lay outside the gene matches. Germline lookup yields CDR1 DFQATT and CDR2 SNEGSKA (reference sequence). The CDR3 is 18 amino acids. CDR3 coding DNA: TGCAGTGCTCCTCCCTTCAGGTCGGGAGGCTCTGGGGCCAACGTCCTGACTTTC. Its protein product is CSAPPFRSGGSGANVLTF.

In its sample, this clonotype was seen a few times. The rearrangement links TRBV6-5 to TRBJ2-2; either TRBD1 or TRBD2 may fit D (5 bases each). This CDR3 has 15 residues. Germline V gives CDR1 MNHEY, CDR2 SVGAGI. V was cut by 4 bases and J by 3 bases, with 12 bases left in between. CDR3 nucleotides: TGTGCCAGCAGTTCGCTGGGGGTCTACACCGGGGAGCTGTTTTTT. This encodes CASSSLGVYTGELFF.

The V gene is TRBV30, the J gene TRBJ2-3, with D uncertain. The CDR3 is 12 amino acids. Germline values: CDR1 GTSNPN, CDR2 SVGIG (reference sequence). Deletions cut 0 bases from V and 6 bases from J, with 7 bases between. CDR3 in DNA: TGTGCCTGGAGTGTAACCGGGGATACGCAGTATTTT. Protein: CAWSVTGDTQYF. Full variable domain (missing parts from reference TRBV30 and TRBJ2-3): SQTIHQWPATLVQPVGSPLSLECTVEGTSNPNLYWYRQAAGRGLQLLFYSVGIGQISSEVPQNLSASRPQDRQFILSSKKLLLSDSGFYLCAWSVTGDTQYFGPGTRLTVL.

This clonotype was seen only a few times. The chain uses TRBV19 and TRBJ1-5; TRBD1 aligns across 8 bases. The germline V gene has CDR1 LNHDA and CDR2 SQIVND (reference sequence). The junction had 8 bases not matched to a gene; V was cut back by 6 bases and J by 1 base. This CDR3 has 16 amino acids. The CDR3 is CASSHKQGVSNQPQHF. The CDR3 nucleotides are TGTGCCAGTAGCCACAAACAGGGGGTAAGCAATCAGCCCCAGCATTTT.

This rearrangement joins TRBV20-1 to TRBJ2-3; D possibly corresponds to TRBD1 (6 bases). Per germline, CDR1 DFQATT and CDR2 SNEGSKA (reference sequence). Trimming removed 5 bases from V and 6 bases from J, with 18 bases in between. The CDR3 is 14 amino acids. CDR3: CSAEGGYGADTQYF. The CDR3 DNA sequence: TGCAGTGCTGAAGGGGGTTATGGAGCGGATACGCAGTATTTT.

This clonotype was counted a few times. The gene calls are TRBV12-3 or TRBV12-4 and TRBJ1-1, with TRBD1 matching 8 bases. The CDR3 consists of 15 residues. The junction had 9 bases not matched to a gene; V was cut back by 5 bases and J by 4 bases. The CDR3 DNA sequence: TGTGCCAGCAGTAGCAGGACAGGGTTTTTCACTGAAGCTTTCTTT. It yields the protein CASSSRTGFFTEAFF.

J is TRBJ1-5 and V is TRBV24-1; D not resolved. The CDR3 is made up of 14 amino acids. Deletions cut 2 bases from V and 5 bases from J, with 9 bases between. Germline V gene sequence: CDR1 KGHDR, CDR2 SFDVKD. This CDR3 reads CATSDSRTYQPQHF. The CDR3, as DNA: TGTGCCACCAGTGATTCCCGGACCTATCAGCCCCAGCATTTT.

This clonotype has only a few counts. The rearrangement uses TRBV6-1 and TRBJ2-3, with 8 bases that match TRBD2. J was trimmed by 5 bases and V by 6 bases; bases with no gene match: 22. CDR3 size: 19 residues. Germline V lookup: CDR1 MNHNS, CDR2 SASEGT. CDR3 loop: CASRRRGGALTEAGDTQYF. The CDR3 DNA sequence: TGTGCCAGCAGAAGACGGGGGGGCGCTCTAACCGAAGCGGGAGATACGCAGTATTTT.

The chain combines TRBV7-9 with TRBJ2-5, with 13 positions matching TRBD2. The V gene end was trimmed by 4 bases and the J gene end by 4 bases; junction bases not matched to a gene: 6. Germline loops: CDR1 SEHNR, CDR2 FQNEAQ (reference sequence). The CDR3 runs to 16 residues. The CDR3 nucleotides are TGTGCCAGCAGCTCAATTCGGACTAGCGGGGGAGAGACCCAGTACTTC. It encodes CASSSIRTSGGETQYF.

V is TRBV10-3 and J is TRBJ2-3; D not resolved. The CDR3 totals 13 residues. V lost 0 bases and J 7 bases, leaving 8 bases between the germline ends. Germline-derived CDR1 and CDR2 are ENHRY and SYGVKD. CDR3 nucleotides: TGTGCCATCAGTGAGTCGAATGGCTATACGCAGTATTTT. This codes for CAISESNGYTQYF.

This chain joins TRBV6-2 or TRBV6-3 and TRBJ1-1, with D hard to call. V lost 5 bases to trimming and J lost 7 bases, with 14 bases between them. This CDR3 comprises 13 residues. Looked up from germline, CDR1 is MNHEY and CDR2 is SVGEGT. This CDR3 reads CASSTAQVVEAFF. The CDR3 DNA reads as TGTGCCAGCAGTACAGCACAAGTGGTTGAAGCTTTCTTT.

Only a few counts were recorded for this clonotype. The genes are TRBV6-2 or TRBV6-3 and TRBJ1-5, with D uncertain. V lost 5 bases, J lost 1 base, and 9 bases lay in between. Germline V gives CDR1 MNHEY, CDR2 SVGEGT. This CDR3 region has 14 residues. The DNA for the CDR3 is TGTGCCAGCAGTCAATCTACGAGCAATCAGCCCCAGCATTTT. Its protein product is CASSQSTSNQPQHF.

This chain connects TRBV5-1 to TRBJ1-4; D is unresolved. The germline V gene encodes CDR1 SGHRS and CDR2 YFSETQ. This CDR3 has 14 amino acids. V lost 4 bases to trimming and J lost 4 bases, with 11 bases between them. The CDR3 DNA is TGCGCCAGCAGCCCCCTCTCTTATAATGAAAAACTGTTTTTT. It encodes CASSPLSYNEKLFF. The full variable domain, its missing parts supplied by reference TRBV5-1 and TRBJ1-4, is KAGVTQTPRYLIKTRGQQVTLSCSPISGHRSVSWYQQTPGQGLQFLFEYFSETQRNKGNFPGRFSGRQFSNSRSEMNVSTLELGDSALYLCASSPLSYNEKLFFGSGTQLSVL.

This clonotype occurred a few times. The V call is TRBV7-2, the J call TRBJ2-3, with 8 bases aligning to TRBD2. Trimming removed 5 bases from V and 1 base from J; junction bases left unmatched: 8. The CDR3 has 16 residues. CDR1 is SGHTA, CDR2 FQGNSA, per germline. The CDR3 here is CASSPHSGTGTDTQYF. The CDR3 region has the DNA TGTGCCAGCAGCCCTCATAGCGGGACGGGCACAGATACGCAGTATTTT.